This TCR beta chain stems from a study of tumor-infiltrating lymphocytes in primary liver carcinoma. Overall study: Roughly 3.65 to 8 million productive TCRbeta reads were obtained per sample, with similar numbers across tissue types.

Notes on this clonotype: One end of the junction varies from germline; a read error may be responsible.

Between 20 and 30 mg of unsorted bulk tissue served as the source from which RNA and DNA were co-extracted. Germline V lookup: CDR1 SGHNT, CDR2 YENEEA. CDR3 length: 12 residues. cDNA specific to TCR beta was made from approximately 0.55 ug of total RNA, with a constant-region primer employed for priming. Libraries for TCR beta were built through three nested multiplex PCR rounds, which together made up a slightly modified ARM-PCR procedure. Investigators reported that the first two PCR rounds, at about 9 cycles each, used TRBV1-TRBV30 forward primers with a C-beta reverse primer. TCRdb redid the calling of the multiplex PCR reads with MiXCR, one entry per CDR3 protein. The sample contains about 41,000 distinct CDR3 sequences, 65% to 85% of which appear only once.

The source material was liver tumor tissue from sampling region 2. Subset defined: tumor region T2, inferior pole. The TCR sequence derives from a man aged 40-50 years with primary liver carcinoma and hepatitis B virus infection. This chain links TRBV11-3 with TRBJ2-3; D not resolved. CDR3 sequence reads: CDSSFDTDTQYF. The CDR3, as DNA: TGTGACAGCAGCTTCGACACAGATACGCAGTATTTT. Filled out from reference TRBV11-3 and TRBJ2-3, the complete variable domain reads EAGVVQSPRYKIIEKKQPVAFWCNPISGHNTLYWYLQNLGQGPELLIRYENEEAVDDSQLPKDRFSAERLKGVDSTLKIQPAELGDSAVYLCDSSFDTDTQYFGPGTRLTVL.